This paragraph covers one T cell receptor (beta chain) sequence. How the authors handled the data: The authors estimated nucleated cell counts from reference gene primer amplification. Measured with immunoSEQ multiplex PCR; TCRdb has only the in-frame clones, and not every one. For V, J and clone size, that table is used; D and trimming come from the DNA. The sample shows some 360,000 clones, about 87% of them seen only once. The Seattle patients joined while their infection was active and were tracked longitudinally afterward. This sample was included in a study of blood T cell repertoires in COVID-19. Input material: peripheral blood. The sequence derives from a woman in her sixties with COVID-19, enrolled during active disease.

CDR3 protein: CASSQGRQTYEQYF. In nucleotides, the CDR3 is TGTGCCAGCAGCCAAGGGAGGCAGACCTACGAGCAGTACTTC. The gene calls are TRBV4-2 and TRBJ2-7; possibly TRBD2 for D (5 bases). The CDR3 loop spans 14 amino acids. The germline V and J ends were trimmed by 1 base and 2 bases, with 9 bases remaining between them. Germline V CDR1 and CDR2: LGHNA, YNFKEQ.